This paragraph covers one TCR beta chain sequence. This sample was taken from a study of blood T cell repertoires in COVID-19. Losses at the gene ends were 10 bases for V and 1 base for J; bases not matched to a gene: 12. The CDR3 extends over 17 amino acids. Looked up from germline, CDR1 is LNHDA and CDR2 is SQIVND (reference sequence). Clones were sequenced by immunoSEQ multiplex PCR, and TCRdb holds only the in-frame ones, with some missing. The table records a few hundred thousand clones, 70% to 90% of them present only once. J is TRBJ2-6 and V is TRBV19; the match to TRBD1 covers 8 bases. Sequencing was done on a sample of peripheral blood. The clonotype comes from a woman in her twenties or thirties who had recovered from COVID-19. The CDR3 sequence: CATTRRQGASGANVLTF. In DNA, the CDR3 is TGTGCCACCACCCGGAGGCAGGGGGCTTCTGGGGCCAACGTCCTGACTTTC.